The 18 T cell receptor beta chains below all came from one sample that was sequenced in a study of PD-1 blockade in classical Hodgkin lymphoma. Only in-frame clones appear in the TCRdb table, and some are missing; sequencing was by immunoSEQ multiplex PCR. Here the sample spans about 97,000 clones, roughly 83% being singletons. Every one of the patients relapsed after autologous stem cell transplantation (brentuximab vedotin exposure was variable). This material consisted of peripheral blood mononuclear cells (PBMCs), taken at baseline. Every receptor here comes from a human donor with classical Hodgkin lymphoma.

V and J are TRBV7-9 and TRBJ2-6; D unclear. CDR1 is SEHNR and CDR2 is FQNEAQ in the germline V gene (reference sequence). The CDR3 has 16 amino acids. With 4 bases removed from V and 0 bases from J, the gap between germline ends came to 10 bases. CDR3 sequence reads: CASSSDMSSGANVLTF. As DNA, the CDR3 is TGTGCCAGCAGCTCTGACATGTCCTCTGGGGCCAACGTCCTGACTTTC.

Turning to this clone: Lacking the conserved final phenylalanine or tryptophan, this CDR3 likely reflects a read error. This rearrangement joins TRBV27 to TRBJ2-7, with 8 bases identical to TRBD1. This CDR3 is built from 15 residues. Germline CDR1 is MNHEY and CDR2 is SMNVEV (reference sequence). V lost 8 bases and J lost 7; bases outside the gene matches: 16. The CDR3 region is CASPSKDRVYGEQYL. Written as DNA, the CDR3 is TGTGCCAGCCCCTCGAAGGACAGGGTATATGGGGAGCAGTACCTC.

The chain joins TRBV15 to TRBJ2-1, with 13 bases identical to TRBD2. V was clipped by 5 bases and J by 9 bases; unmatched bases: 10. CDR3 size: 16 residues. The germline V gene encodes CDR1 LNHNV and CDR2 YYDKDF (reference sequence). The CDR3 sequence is CATSPRTSGSGAEQFF. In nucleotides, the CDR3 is TGTGCCACCAGCCCCCGGACTAGCGGGAGTGGAGCTGAGCAGTTCTTC.

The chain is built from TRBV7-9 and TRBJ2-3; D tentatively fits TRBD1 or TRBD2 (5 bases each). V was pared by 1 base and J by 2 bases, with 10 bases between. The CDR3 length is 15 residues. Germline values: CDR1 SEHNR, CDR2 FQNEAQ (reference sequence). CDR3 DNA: TGTGCCAGCAGCTTAGAGGGACGGGTCACAGATACGCAGTATTTT. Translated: CASSLEGRVTDTQYF.

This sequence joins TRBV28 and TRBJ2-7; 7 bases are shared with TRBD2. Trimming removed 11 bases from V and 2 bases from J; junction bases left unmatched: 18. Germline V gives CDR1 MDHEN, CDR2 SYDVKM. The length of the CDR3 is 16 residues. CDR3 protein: CASGAWGGMGAYEQYF. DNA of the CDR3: TGTGCCTCCGGGGCCTGGGGGGGTATGGGAGCCTACGAGCAGTACTTC.

Here the CDR3 reads CASSLYRVAGNEQFF. CDR3 coding DNA: TGTGCCAGCAGCTTGTACAGGGTAGCTGGCAATGAGCAGTTCTTC. This sequence joins TRBV5-4 and TRBJ2-1, with a tentative D call TRBD1 (6 bases). Germline-derived CDR1 and CDR2 are SGHNT and YYREEE (reference sequence). The CDR3 contains 15 residues. V gave up 1 base and J gave up 6 bases, with 14 bases separating them.

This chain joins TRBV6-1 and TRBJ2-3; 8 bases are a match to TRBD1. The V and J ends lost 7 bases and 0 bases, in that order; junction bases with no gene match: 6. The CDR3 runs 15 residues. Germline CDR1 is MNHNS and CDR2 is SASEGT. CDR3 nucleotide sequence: TGTGCCAGCAATCCGGACAGGGCTAGCACAGATACGCAGTATTTT. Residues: CASNPDRASTDTQYF.

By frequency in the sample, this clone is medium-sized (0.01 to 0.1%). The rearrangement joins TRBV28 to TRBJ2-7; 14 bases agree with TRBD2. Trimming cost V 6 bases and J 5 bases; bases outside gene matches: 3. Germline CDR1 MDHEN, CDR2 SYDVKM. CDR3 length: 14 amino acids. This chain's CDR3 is CASSRTSGRHEQYF. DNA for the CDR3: TGTGCCAGCAGCCGGACTAGCGGGAGGCACGAGCAGTACTTC.

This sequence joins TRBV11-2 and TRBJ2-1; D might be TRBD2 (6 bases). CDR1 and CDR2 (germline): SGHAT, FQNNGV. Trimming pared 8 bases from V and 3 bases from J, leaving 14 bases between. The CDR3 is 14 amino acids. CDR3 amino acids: CASDRRARYNEQFF. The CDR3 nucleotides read TGTGCCAGCGACCGGAGGGCCCGCTACAATGAGCAGTTCTTC. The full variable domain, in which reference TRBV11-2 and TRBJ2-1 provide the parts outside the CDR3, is EAGVAQSPRYKIIEKRQSVAFWCNPISGHATLYWYQQILGQGPKLLIQFQNNGVVDDSQLPKDRFSAERLKGVDSTLKIQPAKLEDSAVYLCASDRRARYNEQFFGPGTRLTVL.

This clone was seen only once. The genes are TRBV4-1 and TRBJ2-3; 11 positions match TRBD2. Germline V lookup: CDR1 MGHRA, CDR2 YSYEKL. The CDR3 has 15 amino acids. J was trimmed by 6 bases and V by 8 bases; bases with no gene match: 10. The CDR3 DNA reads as TGCGCCAGCTCGGGACTAGCGGTAGCTAGGGATACGCAGTATTTT. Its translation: CASSGLAVARDTQYF.

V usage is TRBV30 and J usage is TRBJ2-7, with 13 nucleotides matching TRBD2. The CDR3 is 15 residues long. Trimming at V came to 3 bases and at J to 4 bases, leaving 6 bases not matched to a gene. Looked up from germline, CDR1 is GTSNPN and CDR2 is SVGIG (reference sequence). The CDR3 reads CAWRRLAGGVYEQYF. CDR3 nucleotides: TGTGCCTGGAGAAGACTAGCGGGAGGCGTATACGAGCAGTACTTC.

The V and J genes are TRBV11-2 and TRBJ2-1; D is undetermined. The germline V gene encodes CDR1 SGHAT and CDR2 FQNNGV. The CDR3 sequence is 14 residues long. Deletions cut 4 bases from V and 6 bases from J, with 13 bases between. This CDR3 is CASSSPRKGNEQFF. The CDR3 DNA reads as TGTGCCAGCAGCTCCCCTCGTAAGGGCAATGAGCAGTTCTTC.

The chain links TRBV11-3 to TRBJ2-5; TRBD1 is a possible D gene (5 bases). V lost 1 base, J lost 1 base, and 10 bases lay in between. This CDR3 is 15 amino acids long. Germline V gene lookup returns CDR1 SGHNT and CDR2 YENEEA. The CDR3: CASSLGGLSQETQYF. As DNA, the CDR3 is TGTGCCAGCAGCTTAGGGGGCTTGTCCCAAGAGACCCAGTACTTC. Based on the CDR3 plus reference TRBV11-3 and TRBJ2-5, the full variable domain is EAGVVQSPRYKIIEKKQPVAFWCNPISGHNTLYWYLQNLGQGPELLIRYENEEAVDDSQLPKDRFSAERLKGVDSTLKIQPAELGDSAVYLCASSLGGLSQETQYFGPGTRLLVL.

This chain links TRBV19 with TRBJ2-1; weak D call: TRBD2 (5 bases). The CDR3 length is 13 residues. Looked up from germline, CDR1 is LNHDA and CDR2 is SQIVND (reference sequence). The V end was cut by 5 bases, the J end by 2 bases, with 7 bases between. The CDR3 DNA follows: TGTGCCAGTAGTTGGGGAGCCTACAATGAGCAGTTCTTC. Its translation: CASSWGAYNEQFF.

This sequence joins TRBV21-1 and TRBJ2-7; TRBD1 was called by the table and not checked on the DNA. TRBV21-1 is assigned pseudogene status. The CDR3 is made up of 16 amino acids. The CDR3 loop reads CASSNRGGSGGYEQYF. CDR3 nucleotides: TGTGCCAGCAGCAACCGTGGGGGCTCGGGCGGCTACGAGCAGTACTTC.

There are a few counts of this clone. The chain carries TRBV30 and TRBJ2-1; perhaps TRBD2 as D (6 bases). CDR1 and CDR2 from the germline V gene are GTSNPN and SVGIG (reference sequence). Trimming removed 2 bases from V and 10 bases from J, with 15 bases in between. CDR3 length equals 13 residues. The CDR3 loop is CAWSRREASEQFF. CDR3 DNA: TGTGCCTGGAGTAGGAGGGAGGCCAGCGAGCAGTTCTTC.

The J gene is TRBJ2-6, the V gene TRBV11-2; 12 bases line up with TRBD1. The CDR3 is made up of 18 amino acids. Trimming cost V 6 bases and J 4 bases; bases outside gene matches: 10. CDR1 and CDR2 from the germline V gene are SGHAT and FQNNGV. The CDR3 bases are TGTGCCAGCAGAGCCGGGACAGGGGGCGCGTTAGGGGCCAACGTCCTGACTTTC. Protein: CASRAGTGGALGANVLTF.

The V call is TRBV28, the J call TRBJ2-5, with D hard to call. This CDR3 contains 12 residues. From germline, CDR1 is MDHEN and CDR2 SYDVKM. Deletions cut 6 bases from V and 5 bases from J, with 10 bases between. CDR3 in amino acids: CASRETVETQYF. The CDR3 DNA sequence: TGTGCCAGCAGAGAGACTGTCGAGACCCAGTACTTC.